Listed here are 10 T cell receptor beta chains from one sample, sequenced in a study of blood T cell repertoires in COVID-19. Here immunoSEQ multiplex PCR was the method, and the copy in TCRdb shows in-frame clones only, minus some. The profile shows around 100,000 clones, around four fifths of them singletons. Sequencing used peripheral blood. These receptors were taken from a man in his fifties with active or convalescent COVID-19.

This sequence joins TRBV6-5 and TRBJ2-5; D uncertain. V was shortened by 6 bases and J by 5 bases, with 19 bases between the two germline ends. The CDR3 is made up of 15 amino acids. The germline gives CDR1 MNHEY, CDR2 SVGAGI. The CDR3 bases are TGTGCCAGCAGGTTGGTGGGTGAGGATTGGGAGACCCAGTACTTC. The encoded protein is CASRLVGEDWETQYF.

The genes are TRBV2 and TRBJ1-4; D is unclear. CDR3 size: 12 residues. Germline loops: CDR1 SNHLY, CDR2 FYNNEI. V was shortened by 5 bases and J by 8 bases, with 9 bases between the two germline ends. CDR3 sequence reads: CASSPQREKLFF. The CDR3, as DNA: TGTGCCAGCAGTCCTCAACGGGAAAAACTGTTTTTT.

This clone was seen a few times. One junction end does not reproduce the germline sequence, and a read error may be involved. The CDR3 loop is CASSFQADSRKVF. Here the CDR3 DNA reads TGTGCCAGCAGTTTCCAGGCCGACAGTAGGAAAGTCTTC. The chain links TRBV6-5 to TRBJ1-2, with D possibly matching TRBD1 (5 bases). The germline CDR1 and CDR2 sequences are MNHEY and SVGAGI. CDR3 length: 13 amino acids.

A single count supports this clone. The V gene is TRBV27, the J gene TRBJ1-5, with D tentatively TRBD1 (5 bases). The CDR3 is 17 amino acids. Trimming removed 0 bases at V and 4 bases at J, with 16 bases between. Germline CDR1 reads MNHEY; CDR2 reads SMNVEV (reference sequence). The CDR3 is CASSLSRDVRGNQPQHF. In DNA, the CDR3 is TGTGCCAGCAGTTTATCTCGGGACGTTCGGGGGAATCAGCCCCAGCATTTT.

This sequence joins TRBV7-9 and TRBJ2-1, with 10 bases identical to TRBD2. Looked up from germline, CDR1 is SEHNR and CDR2 is FQNEAQ (reference sequence). J gave up 4 bases and V 6 bases, and 6 bases lay outside the gene matches. This CDR3 is 15 amino acids long. CDR3 region: CASRPGLASYNEQFF. CDR3 nucleotides: TGTGCCAGCAGGCCGGGACTAGCGAGTTACAATGAGCAGTTCTTC.

This clone turned up a few times. The chain's CDR3 is CASSLLGGAGLTGNTIYF. CDR3 DNA: TGTGCCAGCAGCTTGCTGGGCGGGGCGGGGTTGACTGGAAACACCATATATTTT. V usage is TRBV11-2 and J usage is TRBJ1-3, with D maybe TRBD1 (5 bases). The CDR3 extends over 18 amino acids. The germline gives CDR1 SGHAT, CDR2 FQNNGV. V was cut by 3 bases and J by 2 bases, with 20 bases left in between.

The V gene is TRBV9, the J gene TRBJ2-5; TRBD2 is a possible D gene (6 bases). The CDR3 length is 15 residues. Trimming pared 3 bases from V and 5 bases from J, leaving 17 bases between. Germline V gene data show CDR1 as SGDLS and CDR2 as YYNGEE. The CDR3 DNA reads TGTGCCAGCAGCGCGGACTATGGTTCATGGGAGACCCAGTACTTC. Translation: CASSADYGSWETQYF.

The chain couples TRBV6-5 to TRBJ1-5; D is unclear. This CDR3 is 15 amino acids long. Trimming cost V 5 bases and J 3 bases, with 14 bases left between them. The germline CDR1 and CDR2 sequences are MNHEY and SVGAGI. The CDR3 DNA is TGTGCCAGCAGTCCCGTGAGGCTTATCAATCAGCCCCAGCATTTT. Its protein product is CASSPVRLINQPQHF.

This clone was detected only a few times. The chain has TRBV7-9 and TRBJ1-2; the D is unclear. CDR1 is SEHNR and CDR2 is FQNEAQ in the germline V gene (reference sequence). The CDR3 totals 12 residues. The V end lost 3 bases, the J end lost 5 bases, and 7 bases lay between the germline ends. In DNA form, the CDR3 reads TGTGCCAGCAGCTTGGGCAGTTATGGCTACACCTTC. The encoded protein is CASSLGSYGYTF.

J is TRBJ2-1 and V is TRBV7-6; 12 bases match TRBD2. CDR3 size: 15 residues. CDR1 and CDR2 (germline): SGHVS, FNYEAQ. V lost 5 bases and J lost 6; bases outside the gene matches: 5. The CDR3 is CASSRTSGRTNEQFF. The CDR3 nucleotides are TGTGCCAGCAGCCGTACTAGCGGGAGGACCAATGAGCAGTTCTTC.